The sequence of this T cell receptor (beta chain) was determined in a study of vaccination effects on CD4 cells after COVID-19. The CDR3 runs 13 residues. The germline V gene encodes CDR1 SGHRS and CDR2 YFSETQ. V shed 0 bases and J shed 3 bases, with 3 bases lying between them. This clone was seen a few times. Its antigen is not known. Assay used: immunoSEQ multiplex PCR; TCRdb lists only in-frame clones, some missing. Seen here are about 25,000 clones, roughly two thirds observed once, and the top ten hold over 8%. Within the ViraFEST assay, antigen-specific CD4+ T cells underwent expansion with viral peptide pools prior to sequencing. The authors isolated CD4+ T cells after around 10 days of culture. Each participant was given two doses of one vaccine (BNT162b2 or mRNA-1273).

The source is a human donor who received a COVID-19 vaccine. The starting material was CD4+ T cells from PBMCs cultured with SARS-CoV-2 spike peptides, obtained after COVID-19 vaccination. The chain is built from TRBV5-1 and TRBJ1-4; D is unclear. The CDR3 sequence: CASSLVPNEKLFF. CDR3 nucleotides: TGCGCCAGCAGCTTGGTCCCTAATGAAAAACTGTTTTTT.